A selection of T cell receptor beta chains follows, all from one sample in a study of blood T cell repertoires in COVID-19. The table came from immunoSEQ multiplex PCR; TCRdb's copy has only in-frame clones and leaves some out. The sample includes 160,000 or so clones, approximately 80% of them seen just once. The material sequenced was PBMCs or T cells enriched from blood (not recorded which). The receptor set was obtained from a woman between 45 and 60 years old who had recovered from COVID-19. Each CDR3 is given with its conserved first and last residue. A D gene is named only where the DNA matches it firmly. The size entry is marked missing in some rows and otherwise reads once, few, many or a size class.

CDR3 length	D gene	clone size	V gene	J gene	CDR3 DNA	CDR3 protein
13	NA	NA	TRBV7-2	TRBJ1-1	TGTGCCAGCAGGCGGACACAGCAGACTGAAGCTTTCTTT	CASRRTQQTEAFF
13	NA	NA	TRBV19	TRBJ1-2	TGTGCCAGTTCCACTATGGGGAGCTATGGCTACACCTTC	CASSTMGSYGYTF
15	TRBD2	NA	TRBV6-5	TRBJ2-7	TGTGCCAGCAGTCCTAATGGACTAGCTGGGCACGAGCAGTACTTC	CASSPNGLAGHEQYF
12	NA	NA	TRBV9	TRBJ1-2	TGTGCCAGCAGCAGCCTTGAGCGGGGCTACACCTTC	CASSSLERGYTF
13	TRBD1	NA	TRBV7-2	TRBJ1-2	TGTGCCAGCAGCCAACAGGGGTATAATGGCTACACCTTC	CASSQQGYNGYTF
14	NA	NA	TRBV6-5	TRBJ2-5	TGTGCCAGCATGATGGTCAGCGGCCCCGCCACCCAGTACTTC	CASMMVSGPATQYF
15	NA	NA	TRBV6-5	TRBJ1-1	TGTGCCAGCAGTTACTCACGGTTAGGGAGCACTGAAGCTTTCTTT	CASSYSRLGSTEAFF
16	TRBD2	NA	TRBV28	TRBJ2-3	TGTGCCAGCAGTTCACCCCATAGCGGGACCACAGATACGCAGTATTTT	CASSSPHSGTTDTQYF
12	NA	few	TRBV12-3/TRBV12-4	TRBJ1-2	TGTGCCAGCAGTCTATGGGGGGGTGGCTACACCTTC	CASSLWGGGYTF
15	NA	NA	TRBV9	TRBJ2-7	TGTGCCAGCAGCGTAGGATGGGGCCAGACCTACGAGCAGTACTTC	CASSVGWGQTYEQYF
16	TRBD2	NA	TRBV24-1	TRBJ2-1	TGTGCCACCAGTGATTTTTCCCTAGCGGGAGATCGTGAGCAGTTCTTC	CATSDFSLAGDREQFF
13	NA	NA	TRBV7-2	TRBJ2-5	TGTGCCAGCAGCTTAGTGCAGGGCGGGACCCAGTACTTC	CASSLVQGGTQYF
13	TRBD1	NA	TRBV12-3/TRBV12-4	TRBJ2-7	TGTGCCAGCAGAGCCACAGGGGGCGGCGAGCAGTACTTC	CASRATGGGEQYF
17	TRBD1	NA	TRBV16	TRBJ1-3	TGTGCCAGCAGCCCCGGGACAGGCTTCCTCTCTGGAAACACCATATATTTT	CASSPGTGFLSGNTIYF
15	NA	NA	TRBV7-8	TRBJ1-3	TGTGCCAGCAGCACGAAACAGGGTTCTGGAAACACCATATATTTT	CASSTKQGSGNTIYF
14	TRBD1	NA	TRBV19	TRBJ1-5	TGTGCCAGTAGTGAACAGGGGTGGAATCAGCCCCAGCATTTT	CASSEQGWNQPQHF
16	TRBD2	NA	TRBV29-1	TRBJ2-2	TGCAGCGTTGTAGCGACTAGCGGGACCTACACCGGGGAGCTGTTTTTT	CSVVATSGTYTGELFF
14	TRBD1	NA	TRBV6-2/TRBV6-3	TRBJ1-2	TGTGCCAGCAGTCGGACAGGGCTTAACTATGGCTACACCTTC	CASSRTGLNYGYTF
14	TRBD1	NA	TRBV11-3	TRBJ2-7	TGTGCCAGCAGCACAAACAGGGGCGGCTACGAGCAGTACTTC	CASSTNRGGYEQYF
14	NA	NA	TRBV7-9	TRBJ2-5	TGTGCCAGCAGCCCAAGGGACTCTCCAGAGACCCAGTACTTC	CASSPRDSPETQYF
14	NA	NA	TRBV19	TRBJ2-3	TGTGCCAGTAGTATTTCTCCTAGCACAGATACGCAGTATTTT	CASSISPSTDTQYF
16	TRBD1	once	TRBV7-2	TRBJ1-1	TGTGCCAGCAGCCCAAGATCGGGACAGCAGAACACTGAAGCTTTCTTT	CASSPRSGQQNTEAFF
16	TRBD1	NA	TRBV7-2	TRBJ2-2	TGTGCCAGCAGCCCGGGACAGGGGCCAAACACCGGGGAGCTGTTTTTT	CASSPGQGPNTGELFF
14	TRBD1	NA	TRBV5-1	TRBJ1-6	TGCGCCAGCAGCTTTGGACAGGGAGAATCACCCCTCCACTTT	CASSFGQGESPLHF
17	NA	NA	TRBV7-2	TRBJ2-3	TGTGCCAGCAGCCCCCACTCGTCCGTTCCCGGAGGCGATACGCAGTATTTT	CASSPHSSVPGGDTQYF
14	NA	NA	TRBV6-2/TRBV6-3	TRBJ1-5	TGTGCCAGCAGCCCTACTATGAGCAATCAGCCCCAGCATTTT	CASSPTMSNQPQHF
14	NA	NA	TRBV20-1	TRBJ1-4	TGCAGTGCTAGTAACAGGGCAACTAATGAAAAACTGTTTTTT	CSASNRATNEKLFF
13	NA	once	TRBV6-5	TRBJ1-1	TGTGCCAGCAGTTTAAAAATAAACACTGAAGCTTTCTTT	CASSLKINTEAFF
16	TRBD1	NA	TRBV4-3	TRBJ1-6	TGCGCCAGCAGCCAAGAACCGGGACAGGGCTATTCACCCCTCCACTTT	CASSQEPGQGYSPLHF
11	NA	once	TRBV11-2	TRBJ2-7	TGTGCCAGCAGCCCCCGCTACGAGCAGTACTTC	CASSPRYEQYF
15	TRBD2	NA	TRBV4-2	TRBJ2-1	TGTGCCAGCAGCCAAGCAGGCGGGGGGCAGCGTGAGCAGTTCTTC	CASSQAGGGQREQFF
15	TRBD1	NA	TRBV29-1	TRBJ2-1	TGCAGCGGCCGACAGGGCTGGGGTTTCGGCAATGAGCAGTTCTTC	CSGRQGWGFGNEQFF
12	NA	once	TRBV6-5	TRBJ2-7	TGTGCCAGCACCCGAGACAGGACCGAGCAGTACTTC	CASTRDRTEQYF
12	NA	NA	TRBV18	TRBJ1-1	TGTGCCAGCCGACAGATTTTGTCTCACGCTTTCTTT	CASRQILSHAFF
16	TRBD1	NA	TRBV5-4	TRBJ1-3	TGTGCCAGCAGCCCAGGGGGACATCAAGCCGGAAACACCATATATTTT	CASSPGGHQAGNTIYF
15	NA	NA	TRBV4-3	TRBJ1-1	TGCGCCAGCAGCCAGGGGTCAGGGAGGGTGGCTGAAGCTTTCTTT	CASSQGSGRVAEAFF
14	NA	NA	TRBV7-9	TRBJ2-2	TGTGCCAGCAGCTTAGGGCAGAACACCGGGGAGCTGTTTTTT	CASSLGQNTGELFF
16	NA	NA	TRBV9	TRBJ1-3	TGTGCCAGCAGCGTCACACCGGGTGGTCGTGGAAACACCATATATTTT	CASSVTPGGRGNTIYF
16	TRBD1	NA	TRBV5-1	TRBJ2-1	TGCGCCAGCAGCTTGGCCGGGACAGGGGGCTCGGATGAGCAGTTCTTC	CASSLAGTGGSDEQFF
15	NA	NA	TRBV4-1	TRBJ1-5	TGCGCCAGCAGCCAAGGGACAGAAAGGAATCAGCCCCAGCATTTT	CASSQGTERNQPQHF
17	TRBD1	NA	TRBV7-3	TRBJ2-7	TGTGCCAGCAGCTTAATAGGATCGGGACAGGCACCTTACGAGCAGTACTTC	CASSLIGSGQAPYEQYF
15	NA	NA	TRBV9	TRBJ1-2	TGTGCCAGCAGCGTAGCAACACAGACCTTCTATGGCTACACCTTC	CASSVATQTFYGYTF
12	NA	NA	TRBV19	TRBJ1-5	TGTGCCAGTAGTATGTACAGTCAGCCCCAGCATTTT	CASSMYSQPQHF
15	NA	NA	TRBV2	TRBJ1-1	TGTGCCAGCAGTGAAAAAGGAGGAGGCCCTAATGAAGCTTTCTTT	CASSEKGGGPNEAFF
16	NA	NA	TRBV5-1	TRBJ1-6	TGCGCCAGCAGCTTGGAGTTCTTGGACAGACTATCACCCCTCCACTTT	CASSLEFLDRLSPLHF
14	NA	NA	TRBV18	TRBJ1-1	TGTGCCAGCTCACCAGGAGGAGGGAACACTGAAGCTTTCTTT	CASSPGGGNTEAFF
15	NA	NA	TRBV14	TRBJ2-6	TGTGCCAGCAGCCCCCGCCAGACTGGGGCCAACGTCCTGACTTTC	CASSPRQTGANVLTF
20	TRBD1	NA	TRBV5-4	TRBJ2-7	TGTGCCAGCAGCCCACGGGGGAGGGGACAGGGGGCCCCGAGCTCCTACGAGCAGTACTTC	CASSPRGRGQGAPSSYEQYF
15	NA	once	TRBV7-3	TRBJ2-7	TGTGCCAGCAGCCCCCACCAGGGCAGCTCCTACGAGCAGTACTTC	CASSPHQGSSYEQYF